This T cell receptor (beta chain) emerged from a study of T cell repertoires in cytomegalovirus infection. Overall study context: A matching HLA type, together with CMV infection, was signaled by public TCR beta signatures. The study, taken as a whole, reports: The ex vivo response was dominated by HLA-C-restricted CMV-specific TCR beta clonotypes.

TCRdb redid the calling of the reads with MiXCR, one entry per CDR3 protein. The sample holds 110,000 or so distinct CDR3 sequences; around 31% are singletons and the top ten take 41%. With respect to this clonotype: Its antigen remains unknown.

From germline, CDR1 is LGHDT and CDR2 YNNKEL (reference sequence). The CDR3 totals 13 residues. V was trimmed by 2 bases and J by 5 bases, leaving 8 bases between them. The starting material was CD8+ T cells from cultured PBMCs, obtained from culture after CMV antigen stimulation. This receptor was obtained from a human donor in good health (CMV status not recorded). Some clones in this sample may be carry-over from other donors' samples. The chain couples TRBV3-1 to TRBJ2-3; D might be TRBD1 or TRBD2, each matching 5 bases. The CDR3 coding sequence is TGTGCCAGCAGCCAAAGTGGGGGAGATACGCAGTATTTT. This sequence encodes CASSQSGGDTQYF.